This T cell receptor beta chain was captured by sequencing in a study of cytomegalovirus exposure and HLA in healthy donors (dated by TCRdb to 2016 to 2017). The study in broad terms: In an earlier analysis of approximately 640 of the donors, about 260 Gb of sequence data and 120 million or so unique TCR beta sequences from about 180 million T cells were reported. Roughly 300 gigabases of sequencing data and around 90 million unique TCR sequences made up an early release that covered several hundred HLA-typed donors. Among the roughly 390 genotyped donors, around 81% belonged to the genetic ancestry cluster associated with self-reported Caucasian donors. The aim of the study was to test whether cataloging public T cell receptors could identify signatures of past pathogen exposure. Using immunosequencing, the study profiled T cell repertoires from some 670 subjects and related those repertoires to cytomegalovirus serostatus. Besides the first cohort of roughly 700 subjects, a separate validation cohort made up of over 100 different subjects was used. To predict cytomegalovirus infection status, the study brought together high-throughput TCR immunosequencing, statistical association of individual TCRs with disease status, and machine learning. A later analysis re-analyzed previously published TCR beta repertoires from roughly 690 donors and added high-resolution HLA genotyping to study TCR occurrence patterns. Rather than using new phenotypic data, the later analysis identified candidate immune exposures from TCR beta sequences and from how often those sequences occurred across donors. An earlier analysis of roughly 600 of the donors used high-throughput TCR beta sequencing to judge whether each TCR beta V gene segment behaved as functional or pseudogenic. Donor age, sex, ethnicity and CMV serostatus were collected together with the repertoire data. Genome-wide SNP genotypes for about 55% of the roughly 670 donors were used in a later genetic analysis, which treated that subset as a discovery cohort. All discovery cohort repertoires had been generated on a single sequencing platform. HLA typing included class I and class II loci at four-digit resolution. Typing coverage differed by locus: A, B, C, DRB1 and DQB1 were typed in about 629-630 donors, DQA1 in 500 to 550, DPA1 in some 570, and DPB1 in around 440. Because of strong linkage in the cohort, 4 to 6 DR-DQ haplotypes were treated as single units for association and clustering. Among some 400 genotyped donors of the cohort, an average of around 250,000 unique TCR beta nucleotide sequences was sequenced per donor, of which 15% to 20% were non-productive.

Beyond this particular receptor, the publication reports: In a later analysis, HLA-associated TCR beta chains were found to be more clonally expanded and to have lower generation probabilities than equally common non-associated chains. Linkage disequilibrium might explain the correlated functional status among segregating V segments, but an unknown experimental factor could not be ruled out. The presence/absence analyses assumed that sequencing depth was roughly uniform across donors, and that assumption may not be true. The classifier was reported to diagnose cytomegalovirus status with high specificity and sensitivity in both the original cohort and the validation cohort. The study listed 164 TCR beta chains as associated with cytomegalovirus. Compared with the roughly 600-donor mean, donors in an Asian-associated ancestry cluster had fewer N-insertions in productive TCRs, according to a later genetic analysis. Because counts were too low, 15 or so rarely observed V segments, including chromosome 9 orphons, were excluded from the earlier analysis of around 590 of the donors. A later analysis associated 15,000 to 20,000 TCR beta sequences with specific HLA alleles at a false discovery rate of 0.05. A further reported finding was that TCR beta sequences accurately predicted the HLA-A and HLA-B alleles for most subjects in the first cohort. When HLA alleles, especially DR and DQ, strongly co-occurred, TCR associations were difficult to assign to individual alleles. Because HLA typing was unavailable for some donors at each locus, only the typed subset was used in association tests. Immune exposure information for the cohort was limited to CMV serostatus. The cohort was sequenced for TCR beta chains only, and without alpha or paired-chain data the features that could be detected were limited. According to the authors, the approach could potentially be generalized to other disease states and immunological phenotypes. A few of the identified cytomegalovirus-associated TCR beta chains were confirmed in vitro to be specific for cytomegalovirus antigens. Several of the top co-occurrence clusters appeared to be linked to parvovirus B19, influenza, CMV and Epstein-Barr virus, according to a later analysis. While some public TCRs were present in many individuals, most TCR sequences turned up only very rarely across donors. In a later analysis, most CMV-associated TCR beta chains were found to appear HLA-restricted, with HLA associations seemingly driven largely by CMV exposure. A later genetic analysis associated a missense DCLRE1C variant with V-gene and J-gene trimming of TCR beta chains, and an independent cohort replicated the association. The sequencing pipeline was judged likely to have produced a cluster of highly shared sequence variants as a technical artifact. In an earlier analysis of 587 of the donors, most TCR beta V segments appeared in productive rearrangements about 87% or about 30% of the time, broadly matching IMGT annotations. According to a later analysis, TCR association rates differed among HLA loci, with DRB1 alleles showing the most associated TCRs and HLA-C alleles showing the fewest.

The cohort comprised fewer than 750 healthy bone marrow donors. All cohort members were sampled while nominally healthy, although unrecorded immune exposures were likely present. The donor tested CMV seronegative and was one of the 352 seronegative cohort members. Every donor gave a peripheral blood sample, and the peripheral blood mononuclear cells from that sample were used for TCR beta sequencing. The Qiagen DNeasy Blood Extraction Kit was used to extract genomic DNA from the blood cell samples. The library was produced with the immunoSEQ multiplex PCR assay. The multiplex PCR relied on a mix of 60 forward primers for TCR Vbeta segments and 13 reverse primers for TCR Jbeta segments. Amplification of the CDR3 region of rearranged TCR beta genes was performed with a multiplex PCR assay on genomic DNA. Amplified TCR beta libraries were sequenced as 87-base-pair reads on the Illumina HiSeq System. The authors processed their data as follows. A later analysis tallied 70 million to 100 million unique TCR beta chains across the 666 repertoires, and some 12 million of those chains were shared by two or more donors. A nearest-neighbor algorithm error-corrected the raw reads and collapsed the reads into unique sequences, merging closely related sequences to remove PCR and sequencing errors. V, D and J gene segments were assigned by aligning CDR3 sequences to IMGT reference sequences. For a sequence to be retained, a match of at least six nucleotides to both a V gene segment and a J gene segment was required. A rearrangement counted as productive if the CDR3 had no stop codons and remained in frame with V and J, and every other rearrangement counted as non-productive. Following IMGT convention, CDR3 was defined as the stretch from the second conserved V-encoded cysteine to the conserved J-encoded phenylalanine. Sequences without an unambiguous match to a single V gene segment were excluded from the earlier analysis of almost 600 of the donors. In an earlier analysis of 587 of the donors, a V segment was called functional when productive rearrangements were above 56.7%, and segregating when the standard deviation between donors exceeded 5%. A statistical classification framework was built to diagnose cytomegalovirus status from the catalog of TCR beta chain sequences. V and J gene assignment, in a later analysis, came from comparing TCR nucleotide sequences with IMGT/GENE-DB human TR gene sequences. Using the TCRdist pipeline, a later analysis assigned CDR3 sequences along with most-parsimonious VDJ recombination scenarios. In a later analysis, every TCR beta chain was defined by the combination of its CDR3 amino acid sequence and its V-gene family, and reads without a unique V-gene family were dropped. A later analysis removed 600 or so highly shared, low-generation-probability nucleotide sequences to deal with suspected cross-contamination and a sequencing artifact. In a later analysis, a clonal expansion index for each public chain was calculated from normalized within-repertoire ranks of inferred template counts. A later analysis computed generation probabilities with a VDJ recombination model fitted to out-of-frame rearrangements, and checked the results against IGoR. In a later analysis, hypergeometric tests were used to score TCR-TCR, TCR-HLA and TCR-CMV co-occurrence, with a repertoire-size bias correction applied to TCR pairs. To estimate false discovery rates, a later analysis permuted the HLA or CMV assignments 20 times. In a later analysis, co-occurring TCRs were grouped with DBSCAN, and TCRdist sequence similarity was added when clustering was performed within HLA-allele-positive subsets. Repertoires with fewer than 30,000 or more than 120,000 public chains were left out of co-occurrence clustering, as were about five repertoires with anomalous nucleotide sharing. TCRdb took this table from immuneACCESS and kept in-frame rearrangements with V and J called. Such tables lack part of the clones; where checked against another copy, unresolved V genes explain under half of the gap, and the rest is unexplained. D and trimming come from the DNA, and the V and J calls and clone size come from that table. In this sample the table shows under 200,000 clones, about 70% of which occur a single time. Of the sample, approximately 1.8% is held by the ten largest clones.

A word on this clone: What antigen it recognizes has not been identified. No base qualities exist here, and no much larger clone lies one base off it.

The sequencing sample was made of PBMCs. This TCR was sampled from a woman aged 25-40 years in good health and CMV-seronegative.

The encoded CDR3 is CASSPRTGPNTEAFF. The nucleotides are TGTGCCAGTAGTCCCCGGACAGGTCCGAACACTGAAGCTTTCTTT. The V and J segments used are TRBV19 and TRBJ1-1, and 7 bases in between align with TRBD1. Trimming accounts for 5 bases at V and 1 base at J, while the number of junction bases matched to no gene is 7. From the germline V gene (reference sequence), CDR1 is LNHDA and CDR2 is SQIVND. The CDR3 runs 15 amino acids, cysteine and phenylalanine included. The DNA shown is the 45-base CDR3, in frame from base 1.